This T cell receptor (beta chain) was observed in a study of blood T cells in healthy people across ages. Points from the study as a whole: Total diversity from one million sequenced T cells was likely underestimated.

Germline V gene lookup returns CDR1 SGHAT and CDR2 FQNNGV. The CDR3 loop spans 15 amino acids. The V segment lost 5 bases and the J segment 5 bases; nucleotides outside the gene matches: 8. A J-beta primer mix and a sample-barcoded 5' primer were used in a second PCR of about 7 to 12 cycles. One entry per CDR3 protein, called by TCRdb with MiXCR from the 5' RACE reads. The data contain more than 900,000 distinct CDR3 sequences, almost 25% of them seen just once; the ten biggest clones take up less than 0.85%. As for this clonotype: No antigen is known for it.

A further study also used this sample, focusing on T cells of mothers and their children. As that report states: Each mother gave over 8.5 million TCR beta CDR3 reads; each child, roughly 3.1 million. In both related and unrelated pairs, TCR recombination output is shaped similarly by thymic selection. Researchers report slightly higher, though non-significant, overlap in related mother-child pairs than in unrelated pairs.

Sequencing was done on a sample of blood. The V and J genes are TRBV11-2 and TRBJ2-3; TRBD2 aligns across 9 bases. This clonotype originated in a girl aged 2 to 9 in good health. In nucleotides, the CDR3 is TGTGCCAGCAGCCCTAGCGGGACCGCCTTAGATACGCAGTATTTT. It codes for CASSPSGTALDTQYF.